The rows below give T cell receptor beta chains drawn from one sample of a study of blood T cell repertoires in COVID-19. Profiling relied on immunoSEQ multiplex PCR, and the TCRdb table lists in-frame clones only, not all of them. Counted here are about 250,000 clones, 65% to 90% occurring once; the ten biggest clones make up 9.1%. Sequencing was done on a sample of PBMCs or T cells enriched from blood (not recorded which). The receptors were gathered from a woman aged 50 to 60 with acute COVID-19. Both conserved end residues are part of each CDR3. D genes are given only for firm matches. Not all rows give a size; the values are once, few, many and, for expanded clones, a class.

size: few; D: TRBD1; V: TRBV7-2; J: TRBJ2-1; length: 12; DNA: TGTGCCAGCAACACAGGGGGCCTTGAGCAGTTCTTC; CDR3: CASNTGGLEQFF
size: few; D: -; V: TRBV6-1; J: TRBJ1-1; length: 13; DNA: TGTGCCAGCAGTGAAAGACAGAACACTGAAGCTTTCTTT; CDR3: CASSERQNTEAFF
size: -; D: -; V: TRBV2; J: TRBJ1-3; length: 14; DNA: TGTGCCAGCAGGGAAGGCAGGGCTGGAAACACCATATATTTT; CDR3: CASREGRAGNTIYF
size: -; D: -; V: TRBV29-1; J: TRBJ2-1; length: 11; DNA: TGCAGCGTTCCCGCGGGCCATGAGCAGTTCTTC; CDR3: CSVPAGHEQFF
size: -; D: TRBD1; V: TRBV10-3; J: TRBJ2-7; length: 16; DNA: TGTGCCATCAGTGTGAACTACCGGGACAGGGGAAGCGAGCAGTACTTC; CDR3: CAISVNYRDRGSEQYF
size: -; D: -; V: TRBV6-5; J: TRBJ2-2; length: 13; DNA: TGTGCCAGCAGGACTACTATGGTCGGGGAGCTGTTTTTT; CDR3: CASRTTMVGELFF
size: once; D: TRBD1; V: TRBV10-3; J: TRBJ1-1; length: 15; DNA: TGTGCCATCAGAGAGACCCGGGACAGCGACACTGAAGCTTTCTTT; CDR3: CAIRETRDSDTEAFF
size: -; D: TRBD2; V: TRBV3-1/TRBV3-2; J: TRBJ2-2; length: 15; DNA: TGTGCCAGCAGCCCGGGACTACTCAACACCGGGGAGCTGTTTTTT; CDR3: CASSPGLLNTGELFF
size: -; D: -; V: TRBV7-9; J: TRBJ1-3; length: 10; DNA: TGTGCCGTGGAGGGAAACACCATATATTTT; CDR3: CAVEGNTIYF
size: -; D: -; V: TRBV27; J: TRBJ1-3; length: 14; DNA: TGTGCCAGCAGTCCTATCGGAGGGGTCAACACCATATATTTT; CDR3: CASSPIGGVNTIYF
size: once; D: TRBD1; V: TRBV10-3; J: TRBJ1-2; length: 13; DNA: TGTGCCATCAGTGAGACAGGGGGCTATGGCTACACCTTC; CDR3: CAISETGGYGYTF
size: -; D: TRBD2; V: TRBV20-1; J: TRBJ2-5; length: 15; DNA: TGCAGTGCTAGTTTAGCGGGGGGGCCGGGGGAGACCCAGTACTTC; CDR3: CSASLAGGPGETQYF
size: -; D: -; V: TRBV7-2; J: TRBJ2-5; length: 13; DNA: TGTGCCAGCAGCTTAGCCTCCCAAGAGACCCAGTACTTC; CDR3: CASSLASQETQYF
size: -; D: TRBD2; V: TRBV5-1; J: TRBJ2-1; length: 17; DNA: TGCGCCAGCAGCTTGTGGGGACTAGCGGATACCTACAATGAGCAGTTCTTC; CDR3: CASSLWGLADTYNEQFF
size: once; D: -; V: TRBV4-3; J: TRBJ1-2; length: 16; DNA: TGCGCCAGCAGCTCCACGGTGTCAGGCAGCATCTATGGCTACACCTTC; CDR3: CASSSTVSGSIYGYTF
size: once; D: -; V: TRBV4-2; J: TRBJ2-6; length: 17; DNA: TGTGCCAGCAGCCAAGGGGCCTTCGCCGCTGGGGCCAACGTCCTGACTTTC; CDR3: CASSQGAFAAGANVLTF
size: -; D: -; V: TRBV25-1; J: TRBJ1-5; length: 15; DNA: TGTGCCAGCAGTGAGGGGGCCCTTAGCAATCAGCCCCAGCATTTT; CDR3: CASSEGALSNQPQHF
size: -; D: TRBD1; V: TRBV29-1; J: TRBJ2-1; length: 13; DNA: TGCAGCGTTGGGGACAGCTCCTACAATGAGCAGTTCTTC; CDR3: CSVGDSSYNEQFF
size: -; D: -; V: TRBV5-1; J: TRBJ2-1; length: 17; DNA: TGCGCCAGCAGCTTGGCCATTAAGCAGGGAACCTACAATGAGCAGTTCTTC; CDR3: CASSLAIKQGTYNEQFF
size: -; D: TRBD1; V: TRBV19; J: TRBJ1-5; length: 15; DNA: TGTGCCAGTAGTATAGAGACAGGGGGCAATCAGCCCCAGCATTTT; CDR3: CASSIETGGNQPQHF
size: -; D: -; V: TRBV4-3; J: TRBJ1-2; length: 13; DNA: TGCGCCAGCAGTCCCTCGGCAGGGCATGGCTACACCTTC; CDR3: CASSPSAGHGYTF
size: -; D: -; V: TRBV7-9; J: TRBJ1-6; length: 14; DNA: TGTGCCAGCAGCTTAGCCCGGGGAGAGGTCCCCCTCCACTTT; CDR3: CASSLARGEVPLHF
size: -; D: TRBD1; V: TRBV5-1; J: TRBJ1-1; length: 15; DNA: TGCGCCAGCAGCACGGGACAGGTGACGAACACTGAAGCTTTCTTT; CDR3: CASSTGQVTNTEAFF
size: -; D: TRBD1; V: TRBV23-1; J: TRBJ1-4; length: 14; DNA: TGCGCCAGCAGACGGACAGGGCTGGATGAAAAACTGTTTTTT; CDR3: CASRRTGLDEKLFF
size: -; D: -; V: TRBV3-1/TRBV3-2; J: TRBJ2-3; length: 15; DNA: TGTGCCAGCAGCCGGGGAGCGGTGAGCACAGATACGCAGTATTTT; CDR3: CASSRGAVSTDTQYF
size: -; D: -; V: TRBV27; J: TRBJ1-1; length: 15; DNA: TGTGCCAGCAGTTTATTTACAGAAAAGAACACTGAAGCTTTCTTT; CDR3: CASSLFTEKNTEAFF
size: -; D: -; V: TRBV7-2; J: TRBJ1-2; length: 13; DNA: TGTGCCAGCAGCTTAGTTCAGGGATTCGGCTACACCTTC; CDR3: CASSLVQGFGYTF
size: -; D: TRBD1; V: TRBV4-1; J: TRBJ2-1; length: 15; DNA: TGCGCCAGCAGCCAAGGGGGACAGCCTTTGGATGAGCAGTTCTTC; CDR3: CASSQGGQPLDEQFF
size: -; D: -; V: TRBV7-3; J: TRBJ1-2; length: 14; DNA: TGTGCCAGCAGCTTAGGTTTCGCCTCGGGTGGCTACACCTTC; CDR3: CASSLGFASGGYTF
size: -; D: -; V: TRBV9; J: TRBJ1-5; length: 14; DNA: TGTGCCAGCAGCGTAGGAGAGACGGGTCAGCCCCAGCATTTT; CDR3: CASSVGETGQPQHF
size: -; D: -; V: TRBV19; J: TRBJ1-6; length: 14; DNA: TGTGCCAGTAGCGGGGTCAGGGGCGACTCACCCCTCCACTTT; CDR3: CASSGVRGDSPLHF
size: once; D: TRBD1; V: TRBV6-2/TRBV6-3; J: TRBJ2-1; length: 14; DNA: TGTGCCAGCAGTTACACGCGACAGGGCAATGAGCAGTTCTTC; CDR3: CASSYTRQGNEQFF
size: -; D: -; V: TRBV7-8; J: TRBJ1-5; length: 16; DNA: TGTGCCAGCAGCTACCTGGAGTCAACTAGCAATCAGCCCCAGCATTTT; CDR3: CASSYLESTSNQPQHF
size: -; D: -; V: TRBV7-9; J: TRBJ2-5; length: 16; DNA: TGTGCCAGCAGCTTAGTCTTCTCAGAGGCTGGAGAGACCCAGTACTTC; CDR3: CASSLVFSEAGETQYF